This T cell receptor beta chain derives from a study of early T cells in non-severe SARS-CoV-2 infection. As for the study in general: The chains were unpaired, and the sequenced material was bulk RNA from unsorted whole blood.

Individually, cDNA molecules had unique molecular identifiers attached to them. TCRdb ran MiXCR on the 5' RACE reads and lists one entry per CDR3 protein. The data show around 60,000 distinct CDR3 sequences, 12% seen once. Germline CDR1 and CDR2: SNHLY and FYNNEI. This CDR3 contains 15 residues. Trimming removed 1 base at V and 0 bases at J, with 7 bases between. The table lists this clonotype with a few counts. The sequenced sample consisted of whole blood. The receptor was derived from an adult who was a healthcare worker with PCR-confirmed SARS-CoV-2 infection or an uninfected control (not recorded which). This chain uses TRBV2 with TRBJ1-5; D possibly corresponds to TRBD1 (5 bases). The CDR3 DNA follows: TGTGCCAGCAGTGAAGTGGGGGGTAGCAATCAGCCCCAGCATTTT. It is translated as CASSEVGGSNQPQHF.